What follows describes a single T cell receptor beta chain. Here immunoSEQ multiplex PCR was the method, and the copy in TCRdb shows in-frame clones only, minus some. Of under 85,000 clones in the sample, approximately 93% were seen once. The CDR3 runs 15 residues. Trimming stripped 6 bases from V and 5 bases from J, with 16 bases between. Per the germline V gene, CDR1 is MNHEY and CDR2 is SMNVEV (reference sequence). The sample originates from a study of technical replicates of blood from a few donors. The chain carries TRBV27 and TRBJ2-2; a weak D match, TRBD1 (6 bases). The sequenced sample consisted of T cells isolated from PBMCs. The source of this sequence is a human donor in good health. The CDR3 here is CASRTGTALTGELFF. The DNA for the CDR3 is TGTGCCAGCAGAACAGGGACCGCCCTAACCGGGGAGCTGTTTTTT.